This T cell receptor (beta chain) was found in a study of cytomegalovirus exposure and HLA in healthy donors. Study-wide points: Published work reported that the classifier diagnosed cytomegalovirus status with high specificity and sensitivity. According to the study, 180 or so TCR beta chains were cytomegalovirus-associated.

TCRdb's copy holds only in-frame clones and misses some; the assay was immunoSEQ multiplex PCR. Here the sample spans over 200,000 clones, roughly 87% being singletons. While the first cohort had some 700 subjects, the donors belonged to the separate validation cohort of over a hundred subjects. In regard to this clone: No antigen is known for it.

The clonotype comes from a young woman in good health and CMV-seropositive. The source material was PBMCs.

This CDR3 is CASSIGTRGAYEQYF. DNA of the CDR3: TGTGCCAGTAGTATCGGGACTAGGGGGGCCTACGAGCAGTACTTC. The rearrangement uses TRBV19 and TRBJ2-7; 8 positions agree with TRBD2. In germline, CDR1 is LNHDA, CDR2 SQIVND (reference sequence). The CDR3 is 15 residues long. J was trimmed by 2 bases and V by 3 bases; bases with no gene match: 6.